This TCR beta chain derives from a study of T-cell memory formation after mild COVID-19. Study-wide context: TCR clusters largely stayed donor specific.

TCRdb itself ran the 5' RACE reads through MiXCR, one entry per CDR3 protein. In the table there are hundreds of thousands of distinct CDR3 sequences, roughly 13% of which are singletons. Points on this clonotype: Antigen unknown.

Findings of the study overall: Pre-infection memory carried some responding clones, suggesting that cross-reactive memory joined. Clones that got smaller from day 15 to 85 had even CD4/CD8, while clones growing later tipped toward CD4+.

Material for sequencing was PBMCs or a T cell subset sorted from them (not recorded which). This clonotype was obtained from a man between 18 and 35 years old who had mild COVID-19 (a few samples of this study predate the infection). Cell type and time point are not known.

DNA of the CDR3: TGTGCCAGCATTAATAGCGGGGGACCCCTCGGGGGTGAGCAGTTCTTC. Its translation is CASINSGGPLGGEQFF. The chain has TRBV2 and TRBJ2-1, with 9 nucleotides matching TRBD2. The trim removed 7 bases at V and 9 bases at J, leaving 16 bases unmatched. Germline CDR1 and CDR2: SNHLY and FYNNEI. CDR3 length equals 16 residues.